The 13 T cell receptor beta chains below come from one sample, sequenced in a study of shared clonotypes between healthy human individuals. Cells designated naive CD8 were CD45RO-negative and were positively selected for CCR7, with terminally differentiated effector memory CD45RA+ cells excluded. The method was immunoSEQ multiplex PCR; TCRdb's version includes in-frame clones alone and lacks a portion of them. Among around 2,000,000 clones, just under 95% were seen once, and the ten largest hold 1% to 1.5%. The specimen was naive CD8+ T cells sorted from blood. All receptors derive from a man younger than 35 in good health.

V gene TRBV7-2 combines with J gene TRBJ2-7; TRBD2 might be the D (5 bases). Trimming cost V 0 bases and J 4 bases, with 10 bases left between them. The CDR3 is 14 amino acids. From germline, CDR1 is SGHTA and CDR2 FQGNSA. The CDR3 sequence is CASSLAVGGYEQYF. The CDR3 DNA reads TGTGCCAGCAGCTTAGCGGTTGGCGGGTACGAGCAGTACTTC.

This chain uses TRBV7-9 with TRBJ2-1; TRBD1 matches 7 bases. V was clipped by 4 bases and J by 3 bases; unmatched bases: 12. Germline assignment: CDR1 SEHNR and CDR2 FQNEAQ (reference sequence). The CDR3 length is 17 residues. CDR3 sequence: CASSSSLQTGLYNEQFF. CDR3 nucleotides: TGTGCCAGCAGCTCCAGCTTACAGACAGGGCTCTACAATGAGCAGTTCTTC.

The chain carries TRBV10-2 and TRBJ1-4; a possible D gene is TRBD1 (5 bases). This CDR3 has 14 residues. Germline V gives CDR1 WSHSY, CDR2 SAAADI. The V gene lost 2 bases and the J gene lost 4 bases, with 8 bases spanning the gap. The CDR3 protein is CASSETGYNEKLFF. CDR3 sequence (DNA): TGCGCCAGCAGTGAGACAGGTTATAATGAAAAACTGTTTTTT.

This chain links TRBV6-1 with TRBJ1-4, with 10 bases identical to TRBD1. Germline V gene sequence: CDR1 MNHNS, CDR2 SASEGT. The CDR3 runs 16 residues. V lost 4 bases, J lost 4 bases, and 6 bases stayed unmatched. CDR3 nucleotide sequence: TGTGCCAGCAGTGTCCGGACAGGGGGAGGTAATGAAAAACTGTTTTTT. Translation: CASSVRTGGGNEKLFF.

This clone was seen a handful of times. Other nucleotide sequences in the sample specify the same CDR3. The chain recombines TRBV6-5 with TRBJ2-7; maybe TRBD1 (6 bases). Trimming pared 2 bases from V and 1 base from J, leaving 6 bases between. The CDR3 extends over 13 amino acids. Germline V gene data show CDR1 as MNHEY and CDR2 as SVGAGI. The CDR3, as DNA: TGTGCCAGCAGTTACGACAGGTCCTACGAGCAGTACTTC. Translated, it gives CASSYDRSYEQYF.

Comments on this clone: Within the sample, other DNA sequences also encode this same CDR3. The chain carries TRBV5-6 and TRBJ1-1; D gene ambiguous. The V gene's germline CDR1 is SGHDT and CDR2 YYEEEE. The CDR3 has 12 amino acids. V lost 2 bases and J 1 base, leaving 3 bases between the germline ends. The CDR3 loop is CASSFPNTEAFF. The CDR3 DNA follows: TGTGCCAGCAGCTTTCCGAACACTGAAGCTTTCTTT. Full variable domain (missing parts from reference TRBV5-6 and TRBJ1-1): DAGVTQSPTHLIKTRGQQVTLRCSPKSGHDTVSWYQQALGQGPQFIFQYYEEEERQRGNFPDRFSGHQFPNYSSELNVNALLLGDSALYLCASSFPNTEAFFGQGTRLTVV.

As concerns this clone: This CDR3 is also generated by other DNA sequences in the sample. The rearrangement joins TRBV5-1 to TRBJ2-1; no firm D call. The V gene lost 4 bases and the J gene lost 0 bases, with 5 bases spanning the gap. The CDR3 is 13 amino acids. Germline assignment: CDR1 SGHRS and CDR2 YFSETQ. CDR3 protein: CASSPSSYNEQFF. The DNA of the CDR3 is TGCGCCAGCAGCCCGAGCTCCTACAATGAGCAGTTCTTC. The entire variable domain, with the rest obtained from reference TRBV5-1 and TRBJ2-1, is as follows: KAGVTQTPRYLIKTRGQQVTLSCSPISGHRSVSWYQQTPGQGLQFLFEYFSETQRNKGNFPGRFSGRQFSNSRSEMNVSTLELGDSALYLCASSPSSYNEQFFGPGTRLTVL.

V is TRBV4-1 and J is TRBJ1-5, with D perhaps matching TRBD1 (5 bases). This CDR3 spans 16 amino acids. In germline, CDR1 is MGHRA, CDR2 YSYEKL. V dropped 0 bases and J dropped 6 bases, with 15 bases sitting between them. CDR3 in amino acids: CASSQDGGEGPQPQHF. Here the CDR3 DNA reads TGCGCCAGCAGCCAAGATGGAGGGGAAGGCCCTCAGCCCCAGCATTTT.

This rearrangement joins TRBV4-1 to TRBJ2-1; TRBD2 matches at 8 bases. The ends lost 4 bases at V and 6 bases at J; junction bases unmatched: 5. The germline V gene has CDR1 MGHRA and CDR2 YSYEKL. The CDR3 runs to 14 residues. The CDR3 region is CASSPQGTSNEQFF. For the CDR3, the DNA is TGCGCCAGCAGCCCCCAAGGGACTAGCAATGAGCAGTTCTTC.

As regards this clone: The sample has other DNA sequences that encode this CDR3 too. The chain uses TRBV7-9 and TRBJ1-1; D is perhaps TRBD1 (5 bases). The germline V gene encodes CDR1 SEHNR and CDR2 FQNEAQ (reference sequence). V lost 1 base to trimming and J lost 3 bases, with 9 bases between them. The CDR3 is made up of 14 amino acids. CDR3 residues: CASSLGIGDTEAFF. In DNA, the CDR3 is TGTGCCAGCAGCTTAGGGATAGGGGACACTGAAGCTTTCTTT.

V is TRBV21-1 and J is TRBJ1-6; TRBD1 is the table's D call, not checked against the DNA. TRBV21-1 is annotated as a pseudogene. The CDR3 covers 17 residues. The CDR3 reads CASSPPGRPLYNSPLHF. DNA for the CDR3: TGTGCCAGCAGCCCCCCCGGCAGGCCCCTCTATAATTCACCCCTCCACTTT.

The CDR3 reads CASSLTRAHEQFF. The DNA of the CDR3 is TGTGCCAGCAGTTTAACCAGGGCCCATGAGCAGTTCTTC. This chain links TRBV27 with TRBJ2-1; tentative D call: TRBD1 (5 bases). Germline V lookup: CDR1 MNHEY, CDR2 SMNVEV (reference sequence). V was trimmed by 2 bases and J by 8 bases, leaving 10 bases between them. There are 13 residues in the CDR3.

The chain is built from TRBV5-1 and TRBJ2-3; D ambiguous. The germline V and J ends were trimmed by 2 bases and 5 bases, with 15 bases remaining between them. Germline V gene sequence: CDR1 SGHRS, CDR2 YFSETQ. The CDR3 extends over 15 amino acids. CDR3 region: CASSFWGSREDTQYF. DNA for the CDR3: TGCGCCAGCAGCTTTTGGGGATCCCGCGAAGATACGCAGTATTTT.